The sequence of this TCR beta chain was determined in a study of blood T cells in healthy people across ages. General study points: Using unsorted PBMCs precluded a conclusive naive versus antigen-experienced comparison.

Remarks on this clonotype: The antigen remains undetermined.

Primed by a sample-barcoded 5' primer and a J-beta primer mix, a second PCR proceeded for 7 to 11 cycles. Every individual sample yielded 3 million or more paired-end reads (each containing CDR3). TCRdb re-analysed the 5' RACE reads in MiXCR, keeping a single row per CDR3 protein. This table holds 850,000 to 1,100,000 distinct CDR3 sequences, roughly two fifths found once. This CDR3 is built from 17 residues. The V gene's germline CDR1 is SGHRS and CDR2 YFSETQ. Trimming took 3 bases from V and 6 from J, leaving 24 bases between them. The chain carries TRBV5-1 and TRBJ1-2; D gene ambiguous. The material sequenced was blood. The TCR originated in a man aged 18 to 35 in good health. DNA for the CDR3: TGCGCCAGCAGCTCAGCGCCAGGAATTGGAGACGACGATGGCTACACCTTC. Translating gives CASSSAPGIGDDDGYTF.